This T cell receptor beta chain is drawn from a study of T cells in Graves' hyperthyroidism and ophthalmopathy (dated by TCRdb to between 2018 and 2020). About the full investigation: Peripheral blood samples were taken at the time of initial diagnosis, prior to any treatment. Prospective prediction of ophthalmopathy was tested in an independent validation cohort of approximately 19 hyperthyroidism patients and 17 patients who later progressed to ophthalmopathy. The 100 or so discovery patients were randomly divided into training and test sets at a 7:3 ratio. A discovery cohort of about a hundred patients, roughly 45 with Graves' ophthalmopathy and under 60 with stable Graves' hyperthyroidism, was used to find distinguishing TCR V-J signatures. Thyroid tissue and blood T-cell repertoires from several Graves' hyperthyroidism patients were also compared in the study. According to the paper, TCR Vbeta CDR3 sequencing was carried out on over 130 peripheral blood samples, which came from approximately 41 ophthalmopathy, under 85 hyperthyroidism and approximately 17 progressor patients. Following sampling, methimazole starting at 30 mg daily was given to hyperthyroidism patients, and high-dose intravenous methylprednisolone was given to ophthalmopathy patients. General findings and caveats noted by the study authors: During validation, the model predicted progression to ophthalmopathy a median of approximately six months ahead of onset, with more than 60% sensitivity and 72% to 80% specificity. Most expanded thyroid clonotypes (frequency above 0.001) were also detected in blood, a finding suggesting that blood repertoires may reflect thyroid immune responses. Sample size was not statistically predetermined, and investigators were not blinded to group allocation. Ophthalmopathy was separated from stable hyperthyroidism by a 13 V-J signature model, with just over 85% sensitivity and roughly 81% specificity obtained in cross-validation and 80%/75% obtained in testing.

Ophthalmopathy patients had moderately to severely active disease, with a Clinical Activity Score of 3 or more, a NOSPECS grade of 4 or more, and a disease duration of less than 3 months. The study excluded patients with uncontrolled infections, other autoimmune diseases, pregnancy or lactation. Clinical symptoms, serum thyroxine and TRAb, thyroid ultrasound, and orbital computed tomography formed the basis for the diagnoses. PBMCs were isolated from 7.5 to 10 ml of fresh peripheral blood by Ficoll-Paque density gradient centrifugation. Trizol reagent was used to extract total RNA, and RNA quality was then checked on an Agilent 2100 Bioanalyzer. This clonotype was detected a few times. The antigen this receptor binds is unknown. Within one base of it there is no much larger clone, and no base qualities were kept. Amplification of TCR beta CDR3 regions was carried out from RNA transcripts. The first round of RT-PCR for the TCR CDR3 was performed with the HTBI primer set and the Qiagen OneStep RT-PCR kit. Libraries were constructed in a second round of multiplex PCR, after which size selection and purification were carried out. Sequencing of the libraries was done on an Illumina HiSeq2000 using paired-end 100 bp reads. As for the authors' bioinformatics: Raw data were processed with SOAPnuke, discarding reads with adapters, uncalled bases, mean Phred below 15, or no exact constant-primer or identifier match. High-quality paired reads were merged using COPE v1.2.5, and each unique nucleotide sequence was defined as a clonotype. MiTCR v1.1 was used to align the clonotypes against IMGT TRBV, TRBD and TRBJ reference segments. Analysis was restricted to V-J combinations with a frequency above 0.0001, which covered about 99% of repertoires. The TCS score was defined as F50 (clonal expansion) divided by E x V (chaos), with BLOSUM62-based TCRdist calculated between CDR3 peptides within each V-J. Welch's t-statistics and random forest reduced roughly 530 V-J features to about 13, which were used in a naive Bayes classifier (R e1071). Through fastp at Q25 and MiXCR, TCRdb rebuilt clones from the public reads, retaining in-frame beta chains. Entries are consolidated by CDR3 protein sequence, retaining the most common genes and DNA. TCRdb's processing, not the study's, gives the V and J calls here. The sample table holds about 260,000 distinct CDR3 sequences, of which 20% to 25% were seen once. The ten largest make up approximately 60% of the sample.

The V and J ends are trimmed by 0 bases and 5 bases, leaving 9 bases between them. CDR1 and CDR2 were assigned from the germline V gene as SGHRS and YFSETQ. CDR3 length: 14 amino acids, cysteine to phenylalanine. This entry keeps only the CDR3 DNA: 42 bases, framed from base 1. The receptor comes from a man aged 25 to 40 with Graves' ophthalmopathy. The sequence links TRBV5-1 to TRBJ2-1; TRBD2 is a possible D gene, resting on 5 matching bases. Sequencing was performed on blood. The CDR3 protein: CASSLGEPHNEQFF. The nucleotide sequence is TGCGCCAGCAGCTTGGGGGAGCCCCACAATGAGCAGTTCTTC.